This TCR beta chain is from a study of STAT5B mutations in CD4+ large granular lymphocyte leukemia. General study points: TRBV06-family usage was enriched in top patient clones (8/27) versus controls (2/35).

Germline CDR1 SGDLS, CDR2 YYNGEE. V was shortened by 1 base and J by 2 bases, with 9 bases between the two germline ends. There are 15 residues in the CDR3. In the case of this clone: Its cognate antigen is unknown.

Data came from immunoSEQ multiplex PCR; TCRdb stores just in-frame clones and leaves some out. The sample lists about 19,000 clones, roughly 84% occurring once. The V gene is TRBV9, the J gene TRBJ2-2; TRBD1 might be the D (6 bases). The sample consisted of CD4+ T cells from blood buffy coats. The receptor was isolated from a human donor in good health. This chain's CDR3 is CASSVRQENTGELFF. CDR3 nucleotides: TGTGCCAGCAGCGTAAGACAGGAAAACACCGGGGAGCTGTTTTTT.